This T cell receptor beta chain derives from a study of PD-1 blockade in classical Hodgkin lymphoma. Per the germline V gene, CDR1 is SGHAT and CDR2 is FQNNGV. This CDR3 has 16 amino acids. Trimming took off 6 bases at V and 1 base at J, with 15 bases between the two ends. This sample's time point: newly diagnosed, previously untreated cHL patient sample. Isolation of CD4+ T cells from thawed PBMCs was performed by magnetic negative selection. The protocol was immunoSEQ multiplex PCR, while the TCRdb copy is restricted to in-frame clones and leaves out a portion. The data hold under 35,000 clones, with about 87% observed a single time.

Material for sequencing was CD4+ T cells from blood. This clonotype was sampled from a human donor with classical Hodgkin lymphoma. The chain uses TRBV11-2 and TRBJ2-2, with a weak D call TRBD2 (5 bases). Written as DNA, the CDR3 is TGTGCCAGCAGTTGGGTCGTACGGGGGAACACCGGGGAGCTGTTTTTT. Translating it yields CASSWVVRGNTGELFF.